This T cell receptor beta chain is drawn from a study of shared clonotypes between healthy human individuals. Across the whole study: Contributing individuals were two females and a few males aged 18 to 49. Researchers assigned three CD4 naive, three CD4 memory, two CD8 naive and one CD8 memory plate to each donor.

Study-wide results and caveats: Rarefaction revealed incomplete sorted-subset sequencing despite large depth. When naive CD4 clonotypes were compared across several donors, about 4.8% were shared.

The data were produced by immunoSEQ multiplex PCR, yet TCRdb's version contains in-frame clones alone and is incomplete. The sample lists a few hundred thousand clones; 97% were seen once. Points on this clone: Its antigen is still unknown.

Trimming stripped 8 bases from V and 6 bases from J, with 23 bases between. Germline CDR1 is MNHNS and CDR2 is SASEGT. The CDR3 loop spans 15 amino acids. Sample: naive CD4+ T cells sorted from blood. Described subset: CD45RA+ positively selected. The rearrangement links TRBV6-1 to TRBJ2-7, with D tentatively TRBD1 (6 bases). The origin of this receptor is a woman aged 25 to 39 in good health. Written as DNA, the CDR3 is TGTGCCAGCGGTTCCACGACAGGTTTTCGTTCCGAGCAGTACTTC. Protein product: CASGSTTGFRSEQYF.